The 4 T cell receptor beta chains presented below share a single source sample, sequenced in a study of cytomegalovirus exposure and HLA in healthy donors. In the PCR, 60 Vbeta and 13 Jbeta primers were used. Libraries were prepared by immunoSEQ multiplex PCR; TCRdb keeps only in-frame clonotypes and omits some of them. The table lists 200,000 to 250,000 clones, about 70% of them singletons. Sequencing was carried out using PBMCs. The receptor set was obtained from a middle-aged man in good health and CMV-seropositive.

To note about this clone: Within the sample, other DNA sequences also encode this same CDR3. The chain has TRBV6-5 and TRBJ1-1; the D is unclear. Trimming took 2 bases from V and 4 from J, leaving 11 bases between them. Germline CDR1 is MNHEY and CDR2 is SVGAGI. CDR3 length: 14 amino acids. CDR3 region: CASSYERVSTEAFF. The CDR3 DNA sequence: TGTGCCAGCAGTTACGAGCGGGTAAGCACTGAAGCTTTCTTT.

The V gene is TRBV27, the J gene TRBJ2-3; D perhaps matches TRBD1 (5 bases). Trimming shortened V by 3 bases and J by 9 bases, and 10 bases separated the two germline ends. This CDR3 has 12 residues. The germline V gene encodes CDR1 MNHEY and CDR2 SMNVEV (reference sequence). The CDR3 DNA is TGTGCCAGCAGTTTCTGGGGCGAAACGCAGTATTTT. Amino acids: CASSFWGETQYF.

This clone was counted once. The rearrangement links TRBV6-1 to TRBJ2-5; 16 nucleotides agree with TRBD2. The CDR3 loop spans 19 amino acids. V trimming: 3 bases; J trimming: 3 bases; junction bases outside the gene matches: 10. Germline V gene sequence: CDR1 MNHNS, CDR2 SASEGT. The CDR3 loop is CASSEQGTSGGAGKETQYF. In DNA, the CDR3 is TGTGCCAGCAGTGAGCAGGGGACTAGCGGGGGGGCGGGGAAAGAGACCCAGTACTTC.

The chain combines TRBV7-3 with TRBJ1-3; D is perhaps TRBD1 (5 bases). V lost 5 bases and J lost 3, with 14 bases in between. Germline CDR1 is SGHTA and CDR2 is FQGTGA. There are 15 residues in the CDR3. In DNA, the CDR3 is TGTGCCAGCAGCCCAAGGGGAGGGGATGGAAACACCATATATTTT. Translation: CASSPRGGDGNTIYF.